This T cell receptor beta chain was identified in a study of T cells in Graves' hyperthyroidism and ophthalmopathy. RNA transcripts yielded amplified TCR beta CDR3 regions. HTBI primers were the set used in a first-round RT-PCR of the TCR CDR3. TCRdb itself ran the multiplex PCR reads through MiXCR, one entry per CDR3 protein. In the table there are under 800,000 distinct CDR3 sequences, approximately 15% of which are singletons. Trimming took off 6 bases at V and 6 bases at J, with 11 bases between the two ends. Germline V gene data show CDR1 as SEHNR and CDR2 as FQNEAQ (reference sequence). The CDR3 loop spans 13 amino acids.

This clonotype was obtained from a woman aged 18-29 years with Graves' hyperthyroidism. Input material: blood. The rearrangement joins TRBV7-9 to TRBJ2-2; possible D gene TRBD2, 5 bases. The CDR3 DNA reads as TGTGCCAGCAGTCCCGGGCGGGCCGGGGAGCTGTTTTTT. Its protein is CASSPGRAGELFF.